This T cell receptor (beta chain) was observed in a study of blood T cells in healthy people across ages. Comments on this clonotype: One junction end does not reproduce the germline sequence, and a read error may be involved.

This CDR3 is built from 17 residues. Germline V gives CDR1 SGDLS, CDR2 YYNGEE. Together with a sample-barcoded 5' primer, a J-beta primer mix was included in a second PCR lasting roughly 6 to 12 cycles. One entry per CDR3 protein results from TCRdb running MiXCR on the 5' RACE reads. The sample yields about 1.8 million distinct CDR3 sequences, 49% seen once. The sequence was obtained from a woman between 35 and 50 years old in good health. The sequencing input was blood. The chain has TRBV9 and TRBJ2-5; TRBD2 aligns across 8 bases. The CDR3 DNA reads as TGTGCCAGCGGCGTAGATCCGGGCGGGGGGATCCAAGAGACCCAGTACTTC. Amino acid sequence: CASGVDPGGGIQETQYF.